Listed below are T cell receptor beta chains from one sample, sequenced in a study of T cells in localized non-small cell lung cancer. Here immunoSEQ multiplex PCR was the method, and the copy in TCRdb shows in-frame clones only, minus some. Found here are approximately 11,000 clones, 85% to 90% of them singletons; the top ten hold 20% to 25%. The sequenced sample was peripheral blood, obtained before any cancer treatment. These receptors were obtained from a male donor at least 60 years old with stage I lung adenocarcinoma. Both conserved end residues are trimmed from each CDR3. Fields, in order: D gene, J gene, V gene, CDR3 length, CDR3 protein. D genes are given only for firm matches.

>NA|TRBJ2-1|TRBV5-1|15
ASSPLMGGYSYNEQF
>NA|TRBJ1-1|TRBV7-9|14
ASSLGWEAGHTEAF
>NA|TRBJ1-3|TRBV5-1|11
ASKDSSGNTIY
>TRBD2|TRBJ2-2|TRBV6-1|13
ATTSGGASTGELF
>TRBD2|TRBJ2-4|TRBV6-5|14
ASSYSGRGGGNIQY
>NA|TRBJ2-3|TRBV10-2|14
ASSVSGAVITDTQY
>NA|TRBJ1-1|TRBV9|12
ASSVGTVNKEAF
>TRBD2|TRBJ2-7|TRBV14|12
ASRLSGGSAEQY
>NA|TRBJ1-4|TRBV5-8|14
ASSFGGGGTNEKLF
>NA|TRBJ2-1|TRBV2|13
ASPPWTEVGNEQF
>TRBD1|TRBJ2-3|TRBV7-9|14
ASSSTTTGGADTQY
>NA|TRBJ2-3|TRBV10-3|11
AIRLESTDTQY
>NA|TRBJ1-4|TRBV6-8|13
ASTLGEGSGEKLF
>TRBD1|TRBJ1-2|TRBV7-9|15
ASSQGEGADTNYGYT
>NA|TRBJ1-4|TRBV4-1|12
ASSLGHSNEKLF
>NA|TRBJ1-1|TRBV9|11
ASSVAGSTEAF
>NA|TRBJ2-3|TRBV13|13
ASRATLTSTDTQY
>NA|TRBJ2-6|TRBV5-4|16
ASSPLPASLEGANVLT
>NA|TRBJ1-2|TRBV7-3|14
ASSLTVDGANYGYT
>NA|TRBJ2-3|TRBV5-1|12
ASSSAGPVDTQY
>NA|TRBJ1-6|TRBV7-9|11
ASSLESEETLH